A selection of T cell receptor beta chains follows, all from one sample in a study of CD8 T cells in ankylosing spondylitis. TCRdb used MiXCR to reprocess the 5' RACE reads, holding one entry per CDR3 protein. The data show about 110,000 distinct CDR3 sequences, less than 25% seen once. The sequencing input was synovial fluid, either unsorted or a sorted T cell fraction (not recorded which). The receptors were sampled from a male donor with ankylosing spondylitis. Both conserved end residues are trimmed from each CDR3. Each record gives: J gene, V gene, CDR3 protein.

J: TRBJ2-1
V: TRBV7-9
CDR3: ASSLVHNEQF

J: TRBJ2-5
V: TRBV5-1
CDR3: ASSSLAGEQETQY

J: TRBJ2-7
V: TRBV5-1
CDR3: ASSLEQGANEQY

J: TRBJ2-2
V: TRBV7-2
CDR3: ASSSSRDSGELF

J: TRBJ2-5
V: TRBV7-8
CDR3: ASSGGGIPGLAGGETQY

J: TRBJ2-5
V: TRBV6-2/TRBV6-3
CDR3: ASSGNGETQY

J: TRBJ2-7
V: TRBV5-1
CDR3: ASSLAQYSEQY

J: TRBJ1-1
V: TRBV15
CDR3: ATSRLWYRGNTEAF

J: TRBJ2-7
V: TRBV10-2
CDR3: ASSTQSTAGEQY

J: TRBJ2-1
V: TRBV7-6
CDR3: ASSFMGGSYNEQF

J: TRBJ1-5
V: TRBV20-1
CDR3: SARGPSVAQPQH

J: TRBJ1-1
V: TRBV11-3
CDR3: ASTLSLGTEAF

J: TRBJ2-2
V: TRBV20-1
CDR3: SAREGGSLTGELF

J: TRBJ2-2
V: TRBV2
CDR3: ASSVRGRAGELF

J: TRBJ2-3
V: TRBV20-1
CDR3: SAGGPGQGVPDTQY

J: TRBJ2-1
V: TRBV5-8
CDR3: ASSLFAGSSREQF

J: TRBJ1-2
V: TRBV24-1
CDR3: ATVLRGTNGYT

J: TRBJ2-1
V: TRBV12-3/TRBV12-4
CDR3: ASSFSGRAGNEQF

J: TRBJ2-3
V: TRBV20-1
CDR3: SASPGRDTQY

J: TRBJ2-2
V: TRBV20-1
CDR3: SAREPGAGGTGELF

J: TRBJ2-1
V: TRBV5-1
CDR3: ASSILAEQF

J: TRBJ2-6
V: TRBV5-1
CDR3: ASSLDRGPQTGANVLT

J: TRBJ1-3
V: TRBV30
CDR3: AWSSTGPGNTIY

J: TRBJ2-3
V: TRBV11-1
CDR3: ASSLTRGWDSPTDTQY

J: TRBJ1-5
V: TRBV2
CDR3: ASRRGIESNQPQH

J: TRBJ1-6
V: TRBV7-9
CDR3: ASSLAATGSPLH

J: TRBJ2-5
V: TRBV20-1
CDR3: SARDYWTGGLEETQY

J: TRBJ2-3
V: TRBV25-1
CDR3: ASSESGPVGDTQY

J: TRBJ2-3
V: TRBV5-4
CDR3: ASTKDRGPTDTQY

J: TRBJ2-7
V: TRBV7-9
CDR3: ASSSRDHGEQY

J: TRBJ2-3
V: TRBV25-1
CDR3: ASSGEDRAGSDTQY

J: TRBJ1-1
V: TRBV7-9
CDR3: ASSLPGGAVTEAF

J: TRBJ1-4
V: TRBV5-1
CDR3: ASSLRSTTNEKLF

J: TRBJ1-2
V: TRBV9
CDR3: ASSVGTGYGYT

J: TRBJ2-5
V: TRBV7-2
CDR3: ASSDRDRAKETQY

J: TRBJ2-6
V: TRBV5-1
CDR3: ASSSTGVSGANVLT

J: TRBJ1-1
V: TRBV5-1
CDR3: ASSLGGQGTEAF

J: TRBJ2-1
V: TRBV29-1
CDR3: SATTGDEQF

J: TRBJ2-1
V: TRBV3-1
CDR3: ASSQGGEQF

J: TRBJ2-5
V: TRBV5-1
CDR3: ATSPLVQETQY

J: TRBJ1-2
V: TRBV20-1
CDR3: SLRDRDGYGYT

J: TRBJ2-1
V: TRBV12-3/TRBV12-4
CDR3: ASSLGGRALDEQF

J: TRBJ2-1
V: TRBV12-3/TRBV12-4
CDR3: ASSPLGLAALSNEQF